Given below is one T cell receptor beta chain in context. This clonotype was detected many times. Its antigen is currently not known. No base quality information exists; no much larger clone differs at one position. From the cysteine through the phenylalanine, the CDR3 covers 17 amino acids. Of all the DNA, just the CDR3 is kept, 51 bases in frame from base 1. At the junction V is shortened by 0 bases and J by 0 bases; bases outside the gene matches: 9. Taken from the germline V gene (reference sequence), the CDR1 and CDR2 loops are DFQATT and SNEGSKA. This sample stems from a study of neurological immune-mediated disorders (dated by TCRdb to between 2018 and 2021). Study-wide context: Among the roughly 35 multiple sclerosis patients, relapsing-remitting MS accounted for approximately 31 and secondary progressive MS accounted for 3. Using UMI-based sequencing, the study compared peripheral blood TCR-beta repertoires from patients with HTLV-I-associated myelopathy (HAM/TSP), patients with multiple sclerosis, and healthy controls. The 106 TCR-beta libraries included longitudinal samples, technical triplicates and paired sorted CD4+ and CD8+ T-cell subsets alongside PBMC samples. Longitudinal HAM/TSP donors and healthy donors each had 3 time-points at intervals of 3-40 months. The cohort included 60 to 75 subjects: approximately 15 with HAM/TSP, some 34 with multiple sclerosis, and approximately 20 healthy controls.

cDNA was synthesized by template-switch 5'RACE using a primer with a 10-nucleotide random unique molecular identifier that tagged each TCR transcript. Every sequencing run covered 15-18 subjects and yielded more than 160 million TCR-beta sequences. The RNeasy kit was used for extraction of total RNA. The KAPA Real-time Library Amplification kit was used to amplify TCR-beta VDJ regions with primers targeting the TCR constant region and the 5'RACE anchor. Sample indexes and Illumina adaptors were added in a first PCR, after which library yield was increased in a second PCR. After Ampure bead purification, the roughly 650 bp TCR product was size-selected on a 2% E-gel SizeSelection system. Library quality was checked on a Bioanalyzer, concentration was measured with Qubit, and libraries were quantified with the Kapa Library Quantification kit before pooling. An Illumina HiSeq 2500 was used to sequence the libraries paired-end at 2 x 150 bp. To increase sequence diversity, roughly 24-31% phiX was spiked into each library pool. In the source study's methods: The UMI-based MiGEC pipeline processed quality-filtered reads and removed over 75% of raw TCR sequences during error correction. IMGT germline references were used for aligning VDJ genes, and each clonotype was defined as a unique CDR3 amino acid sequence together with its V-J genes. VDJtools evaluated clonal expansion, Shannon diversity and CDR3 relatedness (CalcPairwiseDistances, ClusterSamples); CLCbio workbench built phylogenetic trees. A clone was classed as expanded if it had 8 or more unique UMIs, a cutoff based on coefficient-of-variation modelling across technical triplicates. Clones were called with MiXCR by TCRdb after fastp trimmed the public reads at Q25, and only in-frame beta chains were retained. Rows are combined by CDR3 protein, so each entry shows the most common genes and DNA. The V and J calls and clone size come from TCRdb's table, not from the authors' own analysis. The sample table contains some 80,000 distinct CDR3 sequences; only one count was recorded for almost 6% of them. Of the sample, 6.5% to 9% is held by the ten largest clones.

The sample's time point label, decoded: longitudinal time-point 2. For the unsorted PBMC libraries, 2 million PBMCs were stored in RNAlater at -80 degrees C until RNA extraction and were used to generate the libraries. Multiple sclerosis patients were enrolled in a US clinical protocol evaluating disease progression by magnetic resonance imaging. Peripheral blood underwent Ficoll-Hypaque density gradient centrifugation to isolate PBMCs, which were then cryopreserved in liquid nitrogen. What the study reported, not specific to this receptor: The MS cluster was not associated with any clinical or MRI features, and the authors stated that larger cohorts are needed. No identical CDR3 amino acid sequences were shared among expanded clones across subjects, suggesting private TCR-beta repertoires in all groups. Phylogenetic analysis grouped repertoires from 18 of 34 MS patients into a cluster of related CDR3 sequences, suggesting a possible repertoire-level signature. TCR clonal expansion was highest in HAM/TSP patients and lowest in MS patients, with MS patients falling below even healthy controls.

Sequenced input: PBMCs. The chain is assembled from TRBV20-1 and TRBJ2-3, and 7 junctional nucleotides match TRBD2. The origin of this receptor is a woman aged 60-75 years with multiple sclerosis. Here the CDR3 is given as CSARDGGRDGSTDTQYF. The DNA sequence is TGCAGTGCTAGAGATGGGGGGAGGGACGGGAGCACAGATACGCAGTATTTT.